This T cell receptor beta chain is from a study of CD8+CD57+ T cells in acquired aplastic anemia. Regarding the study as a whole: Relative to total CD4+ and CD8+ pools, CD8+CD57+ cells had lower diversity in patients. The same twenty-nine CD8+ CDR3 sequences occurred in patients and in controls.

Points on this clonotype: Antigen: not known.

Genomic DNA templated the TCR beta VDJ and CDR3 profiling. TCRdb itself ran the reads through MiXCR, one entry per CDR3 protein. The data contain some 16,000 distinct CDR3 sequences, 30% to 45% of them singletons. V was clipped by 0 bases and J by 5 bases, with 13 bases between them. There are 15 residues in the CDR3. Sequencing involved patients with CD8+CD57+ cell expansion previously shown by flow cytometry. V gene TRBV12-3 or TRBV12-4 combines with J gene TRBJ2-5, with a weak D call TRBD1 (7 bases). The sequenced sample was CD8+CD57+ T cells sorted from PBMCs. The sample's subset: bead-enriched CD8+CD57+ effector memory T cells from SAA patients. The source is a human donor with aplastic anemia. The CDR3 region has the DNA TGTGCCAGCAGTTTAGCGCAGGGGGGTCGTGAGACCCAGTACTTC. Amino acids: CASSLAQGGRETQYF.